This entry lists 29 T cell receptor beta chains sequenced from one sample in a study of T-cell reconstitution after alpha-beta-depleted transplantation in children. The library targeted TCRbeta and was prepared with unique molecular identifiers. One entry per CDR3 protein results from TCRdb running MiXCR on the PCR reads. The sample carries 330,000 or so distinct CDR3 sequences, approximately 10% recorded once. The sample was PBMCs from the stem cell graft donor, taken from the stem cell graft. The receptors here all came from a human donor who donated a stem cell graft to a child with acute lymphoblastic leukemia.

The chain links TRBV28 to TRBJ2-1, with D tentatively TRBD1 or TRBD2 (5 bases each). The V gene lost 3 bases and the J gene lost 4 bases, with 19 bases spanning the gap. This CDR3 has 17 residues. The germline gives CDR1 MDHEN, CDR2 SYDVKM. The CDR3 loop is CASSFLPRGREYNEQFF. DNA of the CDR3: TGTGCCAGCAGTTTCCTCCCTCGGGGACGAGAATACAATGAGCAGTTCTTC.

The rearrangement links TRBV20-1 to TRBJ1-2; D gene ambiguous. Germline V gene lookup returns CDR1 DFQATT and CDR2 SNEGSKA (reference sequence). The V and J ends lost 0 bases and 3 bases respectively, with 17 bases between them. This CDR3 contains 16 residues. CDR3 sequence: CSARDLRRTDYYGYTF. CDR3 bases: TGCAGTGCTAGAGATCTCCGCCGAACTGATTACTATGGCTACACCTTC.

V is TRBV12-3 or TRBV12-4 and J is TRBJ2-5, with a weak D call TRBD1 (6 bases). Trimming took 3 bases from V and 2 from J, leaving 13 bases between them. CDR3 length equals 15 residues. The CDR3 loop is CASSFPGDPQETQYF. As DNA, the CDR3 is TGTGCCAGCAGTTTTCCAGGGGACCCGCAAGAGACCCAGTACTTC.

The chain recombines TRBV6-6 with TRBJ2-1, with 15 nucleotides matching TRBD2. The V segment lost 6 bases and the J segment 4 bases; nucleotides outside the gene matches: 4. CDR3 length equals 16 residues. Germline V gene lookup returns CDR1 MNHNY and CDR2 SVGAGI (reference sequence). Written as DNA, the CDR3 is TGTGCCAGCAGCTGGACTAGCGGGAGGGTATACAATGAGCAGTTCTTC. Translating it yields CASSWTSGRVYNEQFF.

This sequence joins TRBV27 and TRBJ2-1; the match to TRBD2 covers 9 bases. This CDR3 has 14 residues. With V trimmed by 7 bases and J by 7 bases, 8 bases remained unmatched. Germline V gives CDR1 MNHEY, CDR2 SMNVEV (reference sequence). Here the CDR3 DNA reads TGTGCCAGCACAGTAGGGACTAGCATGAATGAGCAGTTCTTC. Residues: CASTVGTSMNEQFF.

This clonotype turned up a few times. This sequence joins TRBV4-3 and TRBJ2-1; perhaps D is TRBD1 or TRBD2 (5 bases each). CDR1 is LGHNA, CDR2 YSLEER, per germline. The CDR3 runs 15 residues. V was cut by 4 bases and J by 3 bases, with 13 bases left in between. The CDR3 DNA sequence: TGCGCCAGCAGCCGTTCCGGGACGGACTACAATGAGCAGTTCTTC. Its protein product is CASSRSGTDYNEQFF.

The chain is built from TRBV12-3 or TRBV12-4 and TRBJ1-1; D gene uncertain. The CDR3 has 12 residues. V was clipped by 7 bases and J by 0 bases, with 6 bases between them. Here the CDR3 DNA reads TGTGCCAGCACTCGCTTGAACACTGAAGCTTTCTTT. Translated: CASTRLNTEAFF.

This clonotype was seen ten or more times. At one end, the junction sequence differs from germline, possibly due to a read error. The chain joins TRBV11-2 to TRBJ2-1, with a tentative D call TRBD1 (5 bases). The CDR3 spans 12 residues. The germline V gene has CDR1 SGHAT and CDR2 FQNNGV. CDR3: CASRLGVNEQFF. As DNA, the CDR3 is TGTGCCAGCAGGTTAGGGGTCAATGAGCAGTTCTTC.

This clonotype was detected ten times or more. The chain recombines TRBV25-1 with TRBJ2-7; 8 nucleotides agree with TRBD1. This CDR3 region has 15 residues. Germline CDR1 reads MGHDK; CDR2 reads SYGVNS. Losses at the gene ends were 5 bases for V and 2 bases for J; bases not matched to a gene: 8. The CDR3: CASSSANRGAYEQYF. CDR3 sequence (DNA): TGTGCCAGCAGTTCTGCCAACAGGGGGGCCTACGAGCAGTACTTC.

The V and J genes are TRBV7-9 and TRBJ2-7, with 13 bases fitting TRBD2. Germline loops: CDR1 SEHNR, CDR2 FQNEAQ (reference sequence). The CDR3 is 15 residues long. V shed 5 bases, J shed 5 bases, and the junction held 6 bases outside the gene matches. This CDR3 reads CASSRGLAGDHEQYF. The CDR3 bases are TGTGCCAGCAGCCGTGGACTAGCGGGAGACCACGAGCAGTACTTC.

The DNA for the CDR3 is TGTGCCAGCAGTTTAGCGGGTTTGGATCAGCCCCAGCATTTT. It specifies CASSLAGLDQPQHF. J is TRBJ1-5 and V is TRBV27; D uncertain. The CDR3 sequence is 14 residues long. In germline, CDR1 is MNHEY, CDR2 SMNVEV (reference sequence). V was pared by 2 bases and J by 5 bases, with 10 bases between.

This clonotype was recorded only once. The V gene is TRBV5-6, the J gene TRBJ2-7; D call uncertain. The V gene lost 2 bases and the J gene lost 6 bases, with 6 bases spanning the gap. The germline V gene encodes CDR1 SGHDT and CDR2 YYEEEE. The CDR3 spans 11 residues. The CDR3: CASSFETEQYF. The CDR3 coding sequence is TGTGCCAGCAGCTTCGAGACCGAGCAGTACTTC.

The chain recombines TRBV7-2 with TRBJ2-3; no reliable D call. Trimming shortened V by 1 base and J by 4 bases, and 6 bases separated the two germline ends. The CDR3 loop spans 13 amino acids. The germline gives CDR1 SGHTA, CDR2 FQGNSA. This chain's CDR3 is CASSLGEADTQYF. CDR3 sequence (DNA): TGTGCCAGCAGCTTAGGAGAAGCAGATACGCAGTATTTT.

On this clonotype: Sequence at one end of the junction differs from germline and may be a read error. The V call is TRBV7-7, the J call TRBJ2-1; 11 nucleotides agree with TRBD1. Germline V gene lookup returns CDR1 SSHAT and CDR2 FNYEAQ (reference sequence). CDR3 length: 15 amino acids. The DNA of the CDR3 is TGTGCTAGCAGCCCGGGACAGGGGGGCGGCAATGAGCAGTTCTTC. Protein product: CASSPGQGGGNEQFF.

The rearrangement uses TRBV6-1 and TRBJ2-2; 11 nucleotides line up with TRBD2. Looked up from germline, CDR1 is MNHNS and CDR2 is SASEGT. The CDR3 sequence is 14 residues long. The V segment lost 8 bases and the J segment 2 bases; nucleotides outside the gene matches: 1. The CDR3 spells CASGTSGNTGELFF. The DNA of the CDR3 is TGTGCCAGCGGGACTAGCGGTAACACCGGGGAGCTGTTTTTT.

CDR3 residues: CATHGQREGSGELFF. DNA for the CDR3: TGTGCCACCCACGGCCAGCGGGAGGGCTCCGGGGAGCTGTTTTTT. V gene TRBV27 combines with J gene TRBJ2-2; 10 bases fit TRBD2. Germline trimming cut 10 bases from V and 6 bases from J; bases unmatched to any gene: 11. The CDR3 extends over 15 amino acids. The germline V gene has CDR1 MNHEY and CDR2 SMNVEV (reference sequence).

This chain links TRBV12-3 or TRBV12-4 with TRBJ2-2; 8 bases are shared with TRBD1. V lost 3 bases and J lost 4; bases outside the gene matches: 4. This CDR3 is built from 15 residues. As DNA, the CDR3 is TGTGCCAGCAGTTTGGGACAGGCTAGCACCGGGGAGCTGTTTTTT. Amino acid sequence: CASSLGQASTGELFF.

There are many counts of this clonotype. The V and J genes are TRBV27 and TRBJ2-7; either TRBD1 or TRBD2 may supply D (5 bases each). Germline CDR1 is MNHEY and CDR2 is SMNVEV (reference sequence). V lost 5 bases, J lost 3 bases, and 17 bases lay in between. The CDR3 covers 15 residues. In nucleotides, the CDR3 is TGTGCCAGCAGTCCCTCTGGGACGGCGCGCTACGAGCAGTACTTC. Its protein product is CASSPSGTARYEQYF.

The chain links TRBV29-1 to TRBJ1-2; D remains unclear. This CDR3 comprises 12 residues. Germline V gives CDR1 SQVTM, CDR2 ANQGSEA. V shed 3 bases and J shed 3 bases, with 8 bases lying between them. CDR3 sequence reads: CSVDSADYGYTF. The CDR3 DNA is TGCAGCGTTGATTCGGCAGACTATGGCTACACCTTC.

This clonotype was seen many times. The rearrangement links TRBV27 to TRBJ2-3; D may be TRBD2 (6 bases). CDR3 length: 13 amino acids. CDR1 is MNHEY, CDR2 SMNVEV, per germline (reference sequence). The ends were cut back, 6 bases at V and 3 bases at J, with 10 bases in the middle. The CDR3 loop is CASRATSTDTQYF. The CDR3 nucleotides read TGTGCCAGCAGAGCGACTAGTACAGATACGCAGTATTTT.

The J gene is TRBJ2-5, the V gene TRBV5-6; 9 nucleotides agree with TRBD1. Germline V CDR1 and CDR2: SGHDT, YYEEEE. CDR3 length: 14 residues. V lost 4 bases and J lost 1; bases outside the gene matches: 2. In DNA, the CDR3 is TGTGCCAGCAGCCAGACAGGGGGCCAAGAGACCCAGTACTTC. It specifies CASSQTGGQETQYF.

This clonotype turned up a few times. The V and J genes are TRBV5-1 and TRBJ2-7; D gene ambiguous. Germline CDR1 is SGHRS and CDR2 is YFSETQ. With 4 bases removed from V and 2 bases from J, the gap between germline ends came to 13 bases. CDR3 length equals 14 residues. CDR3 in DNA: TGCGCCAGCAGCCTAGATTACATTACCTACGAGCAGTACTTC. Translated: CASSLDYITYEQYF. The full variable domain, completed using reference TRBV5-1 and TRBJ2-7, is KAGVTQTPRYLIKTRGQQVTLSCSPISGHRSVSWYQQTPGQGLQFLFEYFSETQRNKGNFPGRFSGRQFSNSRSEMNVSTLELGDSALYLCASSLDYITYEQYFGPGTRLTVT.

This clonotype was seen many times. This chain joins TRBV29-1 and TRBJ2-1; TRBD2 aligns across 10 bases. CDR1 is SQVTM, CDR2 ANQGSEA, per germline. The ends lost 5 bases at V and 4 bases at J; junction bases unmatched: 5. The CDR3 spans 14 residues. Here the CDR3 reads CSVPSGSGYNEQFF. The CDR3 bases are TGCAGCGTTCCTAGCGGGAGTGGGTACAATGAGCAGTTCTTC.

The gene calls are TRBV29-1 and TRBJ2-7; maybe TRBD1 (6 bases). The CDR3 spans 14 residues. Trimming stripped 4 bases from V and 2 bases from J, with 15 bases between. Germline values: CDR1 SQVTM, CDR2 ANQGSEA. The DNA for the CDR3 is TGCAGCGTTGTTCGGCAGGGGCTCCCCTACGAGCAGTACTTC. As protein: CSVVRQGLPYEQYF.

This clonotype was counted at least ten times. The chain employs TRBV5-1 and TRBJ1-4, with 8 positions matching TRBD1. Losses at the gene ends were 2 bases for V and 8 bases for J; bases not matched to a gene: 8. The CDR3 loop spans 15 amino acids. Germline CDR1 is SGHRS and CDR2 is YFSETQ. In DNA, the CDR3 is TGCGCCAGCAGCTTAGGGACAGGAGGTCCCGAAAAACTGTTTTTT. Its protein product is CASSLGTGGPEKLFF.

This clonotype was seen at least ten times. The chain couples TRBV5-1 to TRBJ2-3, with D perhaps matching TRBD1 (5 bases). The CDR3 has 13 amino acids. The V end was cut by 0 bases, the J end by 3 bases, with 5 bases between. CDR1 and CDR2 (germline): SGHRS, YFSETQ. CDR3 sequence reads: CASSLGQTDTQYF. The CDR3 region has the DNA TGCGCCAGCAGCTTGGGACAGACAGATACGCAGTATTTT.

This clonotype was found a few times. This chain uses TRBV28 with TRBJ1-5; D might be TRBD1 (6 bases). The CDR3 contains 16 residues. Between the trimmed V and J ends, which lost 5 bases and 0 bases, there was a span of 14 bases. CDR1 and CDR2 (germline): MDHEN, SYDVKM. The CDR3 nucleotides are TGTGCCAGCAGTACCCCGGGACAAGGTAGCAATCAGCCCCAGCATTTT. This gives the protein CASSTPGQGSNQPQHF.

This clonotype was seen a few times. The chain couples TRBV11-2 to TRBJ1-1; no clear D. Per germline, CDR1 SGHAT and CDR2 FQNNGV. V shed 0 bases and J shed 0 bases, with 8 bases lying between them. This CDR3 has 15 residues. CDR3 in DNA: TGTGCCAGCAGCTTAGATGAAAGGCTGAACACTGAAGCTTTCTTT. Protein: CASSLDERLNTEAFF.

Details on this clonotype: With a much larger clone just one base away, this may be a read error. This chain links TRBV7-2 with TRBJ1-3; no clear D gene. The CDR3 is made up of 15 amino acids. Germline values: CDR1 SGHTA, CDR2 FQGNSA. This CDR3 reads CASSLAPVFGNPIYF. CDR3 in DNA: TGTGCCAGCAGCTTAGCCCCGGTTTTCGGAAACCCCATATATTTT.